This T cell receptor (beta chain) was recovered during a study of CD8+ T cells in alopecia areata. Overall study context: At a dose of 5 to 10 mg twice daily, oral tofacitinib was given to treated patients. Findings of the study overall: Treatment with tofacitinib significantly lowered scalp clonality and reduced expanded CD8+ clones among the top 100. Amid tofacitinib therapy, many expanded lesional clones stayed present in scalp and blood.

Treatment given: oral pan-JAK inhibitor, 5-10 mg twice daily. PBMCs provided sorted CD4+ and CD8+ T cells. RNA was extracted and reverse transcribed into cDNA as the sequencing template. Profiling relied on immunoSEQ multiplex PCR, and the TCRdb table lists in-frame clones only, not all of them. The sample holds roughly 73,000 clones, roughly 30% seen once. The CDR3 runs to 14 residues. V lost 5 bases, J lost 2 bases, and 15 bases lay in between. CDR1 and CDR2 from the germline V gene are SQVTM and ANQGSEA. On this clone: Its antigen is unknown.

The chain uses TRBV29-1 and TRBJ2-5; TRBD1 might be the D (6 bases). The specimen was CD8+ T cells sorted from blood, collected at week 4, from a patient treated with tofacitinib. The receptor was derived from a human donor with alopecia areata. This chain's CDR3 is CSVRDRTVQETQYF. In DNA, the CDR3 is TGCAGCGTTCGTGATCGGACAGTTCAAGAGACCCAGTACTTC.